This TCR beta chain is from a study of shared clonotypes between healthy human individuals (dated by TCRdb to the early 2020s). Regarding the study in general: The cohort included three men and a couple of women between 18 and 49 years of age. For each donor, three plates each were used for CD4 naive and CD4 memory, two plates were used for CD8 naive, and one plate was used for CD8 memory. The study deeply sequenced blood TCR repertoires of about 5 healthy adults to estimate repertoire size and the extent of clonotype sharing between individuals. Libraries were prepared and TCR repertoires were sequenced by different laboratories using diverse techniques, in order to increase sequencing depth and limit assay-specific biases. Between about 0.85 and 9.5 billion PBMCs per donor were obtained by leukapheresis. What the authors observed across the whole study: Across a handful of donors, around 5.4% of naive CD4, 3.5% of naive CD8, roughly 2.2% of memory CD4, and 0.4% of memory CD8 clonotypes were shared. Compared with non-shared clonotypes, clonotypes shared by all four sorted-subset donors had higher generation probabilities. Pairwise subsampling led to the expectation that sequencing depth would affect the degree of clonotype sharing among donors. Naive subsets generally had larger estimated clonotype richness than memory subsets did. Only blood was sampled, and tissue TCR repertoires likely differ from those in blood. Because the study included only a small number of donors, the genetic and exposure-history diversity represented was limited. Incomplete sequencing was indicated by rarefaction of sorted-subset datasets, despite the large sequencing depth.

Concerning this clone itself: Its antigen is currently not known. A junction boundary mismatches the germline segment, possibly from a read error.

Using the deep immunoSEQ assay, TCR CDR3 regions were amplified from genomic DNA by multiplex PCR. Extracted genomic DNA from each cell subset was spread evenly across all wells of several immunoSEQ 96-well plates, with each plate serving as a replicate. For sorted subsets, roughly 200 ng of genomic DNA, equivalent to around 29,000 T cell genomes, went into each replicate PCR. Purified libraries were quantified with a Qubit 3.0 fluorometer, sized on a Bioanalyzer 2100, and re-quantified with the KAPA Library Quantification kit. A separate single-read 150-cycle Illumina NextSeq 550 flow cell was used to sequence each immunoSEQ 96-well plate. The source study handled its data this way. Because only junctional sequences without quality scores were contained in the immunoSEQ output, filtering matching that applied to full-length reads could not be performed. Sequences were annotated with PyIR, a Python wrapper for IgBLAST v1.9, and V/J genes and CDR3 were assigned using IMGT germline references. Reads were filtered out if the reads had weak V/J assignments (E-value above 1e-6), no CDR3, stop codons, out-of-frame junctions, or ambiguous translated residues. V3J clonotypes were defined as sequences sharing an identical inferred V gene, J gene, and CDR3 amino acid sequence. Percentage overlap between repertoires was calculated by dividing the number of shared unique clonotypes by the size of the smaller repertoire. Richness of each repertoire was evaluated using RTK rarefaction, the Chao1 estimator, and Recon v2.1 estimates of unobserved clonotypes. Generation probabilities were computed with OLGA for all TCRbeta clonotypes obtained by the gDNA method from several donors. TCRdb carries this immuneACCESS record with in-frame sequences only. Its versions omit some clonotypes, under half of them owing to an unresolved V gene in the studies checked, with the rest unexplained. The V and J calls and the clone size are those of that table, but D and trimming were determined from the DNA. Present in this sample are under 1,100,000 clones, more than 65% of which were seen just once. In total, the top ten clones hold around 1.4% of the sample.

Healthy HIV-negative adults with no recently reported acute infections or vaccinations were included as donors. All donors were Caucasian adults living in Nashville, Tennessee, USA. CD4+ T cells were enriched by magnetic negative selection; naive cells were then positively selected on CD45RA, and the negative fraction formed the memory subset. Blood was obtained by leukapheresis, after which PBMCs were separated by Ficoll-Histopaque density gradient centrifugation and cryopreserved in liquid nitrogen vapor phase. Analytical flow cytometry was used to check the purity and quantity of each magnetically sorted T cell population. Each sorted fraction had its genomic DNA isolated and then quantified by UV absorbance on a Nanodrop 2000c. The CDR3 has 13 amino acids, counting the end cysteine and phenylalanine. Only CDR3 DNA is held: 39 bases, read in frame from base 1. Via the germline V gene, CDR1 is KGHSH and CDR2 LQKENI.

The chain uses TRBV18 and TRBJ2-5, with 7 central nucleotides matching TRBD2. Specimen: memory CD4+ T cells sorted from blood. The meaning of the sample's cell subset or site label: CD45RA-negative fraction. This receptor was obtained from a man aged 18 to 29 in good health. The DNA is TGTGCCACCTCAGGGACTATCGACGAGACCCAGTACTTC. Its protein reads: CATSGTIDETQYF. Extended through the reference TRBV18 and TRBJ2-5 proteins, this CDR3 yields the full variable domain: NAGVMQNPRHLVRRRGQEARLRCSPMKGHSHVYWYRQLPEEGLKFMVYLQKENIIDESGMPKERFSAEFPKEGPSILRIQQVVRGDSAAYFCATSGTIDETQYFGPGTRLLVL.